This T cell receptor beta chain was retrieved from a study of blood T cell repertoires in COVID-19. Study-level background: Collection of acute and convalescent COVID-19 samples took place in the United States, Italy and Spain.

Recovered status in Cohort 3 required two negative PCRs, clearance, or symptom resolution. The J segment lost 2 bases and the V segment lost 3 bases, leaving 4 bases of the junction unmatched. Germline CDR1 is GTSNPN and CDR2 is SVGIG (reference sequence). This CDR3 is built from 14 residues. This table comes from immunoSEQ multiplex PCR, and its TCRdb copy is limited to in-frame clones, with some not included. This repertoire shows 200,000 to 250,000 clones, 87% found once; its top ten account for about a tenth. The sample consisted of PBMCs or T cells enriched from blood (not recorded which). The sequence was obtained from a young man who had recovered from COVID-19. This chain uses TRBV30 with TRBJ1-5, with 7 bases lining up with TRBD1. The CDR3 region is CAWSGQAGNQPQHF. CDR3 DNA sequence: TGTGCCTGGAGCGGACAGGCGGGCAATCAGCCCCAGCATTTT.